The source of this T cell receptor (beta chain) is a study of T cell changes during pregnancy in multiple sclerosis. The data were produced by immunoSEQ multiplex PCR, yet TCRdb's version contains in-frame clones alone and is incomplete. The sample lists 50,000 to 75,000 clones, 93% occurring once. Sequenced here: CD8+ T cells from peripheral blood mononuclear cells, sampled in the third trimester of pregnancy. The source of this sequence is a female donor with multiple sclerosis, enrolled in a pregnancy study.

This chain's CDR3 is CSGLAGVNEQFF. The CDR3 nucleotides read TGCAGCGGACTAGCGGGAGTAAATGAGCAGTTCTTC. The V gene is TRBV29-1, the J gene TRBJ2-1; 12 bases match TRBD2. CDR1 SQVTM and CDR2 ANQGSEA come from the germline V gene. This CDR3 has 12 residues. J lost 7 bases, V lost 7 bases, and 2 bases had no gene match.